These T cell receptor beta chains were read from a single sample in a study of shared clonotypes between healthy human individuals. Only in-frame clones appear in the TCRdb table, and some are missing; sequencing was by immunoSEQ multiplex PCR. The sample gives about 490,000 clones, roughly 80% of which show up once; approximately 11% is in the top ten. The specimen sequenced was PBMCs. The receptor source for this set is a woman aged 40 to 55 in good health. Some clones in this sample may be carry-over from other donors' samples. CDR3s include the opening cysteine and the closing phenylalanine or tryptophan. A D gene is named only where the DNA matches it firmly. Size tells how often a clone was seen (once, few, many) or the class of an expanded clone, and some rows leave it out.

j_call v_call d_call clone_size cdr3_aa cdr3_nt
TRBJ1-5 TRBV2 . . CASSSRESNQPQHF TGTGCCAGCAGCAGTAGGGAGAGCAATCAGCCCCAGCATTTT
TRBJ2-1 TRBV28 . . CASSSRNEQFF TGTGCCAGCAGTAGTCGAAATGAGCAGTTCTTC
TRBJ2-3 TRBV18 . . CASSPNGVSLKGTDTQYF TGTGCCAGCTCACCAAACGGGGTTAGCCTTAAGGGCACAGATACGCAGTATTTT
TRBJ2-1 TRBV27 . . CATRGFSYNEQFF TGTGCCACCCGGGGTTTCTCCTACAATGAGCAGTTCTTC
TRBJ2-1 TRBV29-1 . . CSVGAPYNEQFF TGCAGCGTAGGTGCTCCCTACAATGAGCAGTTCTTC
TRBJ2-3 TRBV6-5 . . CASSRGQGTDTQYF TGTGCCAGCAGTCGAGGACAAGGCACAGATACGCAGTATTTT
TRBJ2-1 TRBV9 TRBD1 . CASSFRTGSSYNEQFF TGTGCCAGCAGCTTCCGGACAGGGAGCTCCTACAATGAGCAGTTCTTC
TRBJ2-2 TRBV29-1 . once CSVEGSGELFF TGCAGCGTTGAGGGATCCGGGGAGCTGTTTTTT
TRBJ2-6 TRBV30 . . CAWSKPRSGANVLTF TGTGCCTGGAGTAAGCCCCGCTCTGGGGCCAACGTCCTGACTTTC
TRBJ1-3 TRBV19 . . CASRVSQGNSGNTIYF TGTGCCAGCCGCGTTTCACAGGGAAACTCTGGAAACACCATATATTTT
TRBJ2-1 TRBV27 TRBD1 . CASRNRGQVFRKTDEQFF TGTGCCAGCCGCAACAGGGGTCAGGTTTTCCGGAAAACCGATGAGCAGTTCTTC
TRBJ2-2 TRBV13 TRBD2 . CASSPRGLAGETGELFF TGTGCCAGCAGCCCCCGAGGACTAGCGGGAGAGACCGGGGAGCTGTTTTTT
TRBJ1-5 TRBV11-2 TRBD1 . CASSLGTGLNQPQHF TGTGCCAGCAGCCTAGGGACAGGTTTGAATCAGCCCCAGCATTTT
TRBJ2-7 TRBV14 . . CASQRTGEVSYEQYF TGTGCCAGCCAAAGGACGGGGGAGGTTTCCTACGAGCAGTACTTC
TRBJ1-1 TRBV11-2 . . CASSLDLGFRAFF TGTGCCAGCAGCTTAGATTTAGGGTTTCGAGCTTTCTTT
TRBJ2-1 TRBV9 . . CASSLDSPYNEQFF TGTGCCAGCAGCCTCGACTCACCCTACAATGAGCAGTTCTTC
TRBJ2-5 TRBV25-1 . . CASSDGGWETQYF TGTGCCAGCAGTGACGGGGGCTGGGAGACCCAGTACTTC
TRBJ1-4 TRBV15 . . CATSRDLGENEKLFF TGTGCCACCAGCAGAGATCTCGGGGAGAATGAAAAACTGTTTTTT
TRBJ2-1 TRBV28 TRBD2 . CASRSLSGSSYNEQFF TGTGCCAGCAGATCACTTAGCGGGAGCTCCTACAATGAGCAGTTCTTC
TRBJ2-1 TRBV5-5 TRBD2 . CASSMGLAGGEQFF TGTGCCAGCAGCATGGGACTAGCGGGAGGTGAGCAGTTCTTC
TRBJ2-7 TRBV30 TRBD2 . CAWSMGLAYEQYF TGTGCCTGGAGTATGGGACTAGCTTACGAGCAGTACTTC